These 29 T cell receptor beta chains were all obtained from the same sample, sequenced in a study of blood T cell repertoires in COVID-19. Profiled with immunoSEQ multiplex PCR; TCRdb holds only in-frame clones, not every one. The sample holds some 190,000 clones, 80% to 85% seen once. Input material: peripheral blood. The receptors come from a human donor in a cohort sampled during active COVID-19.

The rearrangement uses TRBV2 and TRBJ2-7; D unresolved. The CDR3 totals 13 residues. V lost 3 bases and J lost 2, with 8 bases in between. CDR1 is SNHLY, CDR2 FYNNEI, per germline. Written as DNA, the CDR3 is TGTGCCAGCAGTGAGTCAGGAACCTACGAGCAGTACGTC. This encodes CASSESGTYEQYV.

The rearrangement links TRBV19 to TRBJ2-1, with TRBD1 as a possible D gene (5 bases). V gave up 4 bases and J gave up 7 bases, with 20 bases separating them. Germline V lookup: CDR1 LNHDA, CDR2 SQIVND (reference sequence). This CDR3 is built from 16 residues. The CDR3 sequence is CASSTPNRSPRNEQFF. The DNA of the CDR3 is TGTGCCAGTAGTACGCCCAACAGGAGCCCTAGGAATGAGCAGTTCTTC.

This clone was recorded once. J is TRBJ1-2 and V is TRBV6-5, with 8 bases lining up with TRBD1. V shed 6 bases and J 2 bases; nucleotides not matched to a gene: 5. CDR1 and CDR2 (germline): MNHEY, SVGAGI. The CDR3 has 14 amino acids. CDR3 coding DNA: TGTGCCAGCAGGGGACAGGATCAGAACTATGGCTACACCTTC. Its translation: CASRGQDQNYGYTF.

A note on this clone: This same CDR3 is encoded by further DNA sequences in the sample. This chain joins TRBV20-1 and TRBJ2-5; D not resolved. The length of the CDR3 is 11 residues. Germline lookup yields CDR1 DFQATT and CDR2 SNEGSKA (reference sequence). V lost 2 bases and J lost 5, with 6 bases in between. CDR3 amino acids: CSARPRETQYF. The CDR3 DNA reads as TGCAGTGCTAGACCTCGGGAGACCCAGTACTTC.

V and J are TRBV7-2 and TRBJ2-5; TRBD2 is a possible D gene (7 bases). CDR3 size: 13 residues. V was pared by 8 bases and J by 5 bases, with 15 bases between. In germline, CDR1 is SGHTA, CDR2 FQGNSA. DNA for the CDR3: TGTGCCAGCGGAAGGGGGGGCCTCGAGACCCAGTACTTC. Protein: CASGRGGLETQYF.

The gene calls are TRBV27 and TRBJ2-1; the match to TRBD2 covers 9 bases. Germline V gives CDR1 MNHEY, CDR2 SMNVEV (reference sequence). This CDR3 has 17 amino acids. Trimming removed 1 base from V and 6 bases from J; junction bases left unmatched: 10. The chain's CDR3 is CASSLLPIAGAVNEQFF. For the CDR3, the DNA is TGTGCCAGCAGTTTATTACCTATAGCGGGAGCGGTCAATGAGCAGTTCTTC.

This clone appeared a single time. V and J are TRBV6-5 and TRBJ2-2; D may be TRBD2 (7 bases). CDR1 and CDR2 (germline): MNHEY, SVGAGI. The CDR3 has 15 amino acids. The V end lost 7 bases, the J end lost 7 bases, and 19 bases lay between the germline ends. Here the CDR3 reads CASTSNREGSGELFF. The CDR3 DNA reads as TGTGCCAGCACCTCTAACAGGGAGGGAAGCGGGGAGCTGTTTTTT.

This chain connects TRBV7-2 to TRBJ2-3, with 9 bases lining up with TRBD2. Germline loops: CDR1 SGHTA, CDR2 FQGNSA. After removal of 4 bases from V and 6 bases from J, the junction contained 11 bases not matched to a gene. The CDR3 contains 16 residues. This CDR3 is CASSSTGLAQEDTQYF. As DNA, the CDR3 is TGTGCCAGCAGCTCAACGGGACTAGCCCAGGAGGATACGCAGTATTTT.

The V gene is TRBV27, the J gene TRBJ2-3; possible D gene TRBD2, 6 bases. V lost 3 bases to trimming and J lost 1 base, with 14 bases between them. Germline CDR1 is MNHEY and CDR2 is SMNVEV (reference sequence). This CDR3 contains 16 residues. The CDR3, as DNA: TGTGCCAGCAGTTTCAGTACGGGACTGCGCACAGATACGCAGTATTTT. This sequence encodes CASSFSTGLRTDTQYF.

This clone came up a few times. V usage is TRBV7-9 and J usage is TRBJ1-2, with 8 bases identical to TRBD1. J gave up 8 bases and V 7 bases, and 9 bases lay outside the gene matches. CDR3 length equals 13 residues. Germline CDR1 SEHNR, CDR2 FQNEAQ (reference sequence). For the CDR3, the DNA is TGTGCCAGCACGGACAGGGAGGTTGAAGGCTACACCTTC. Protein: CASTDREVEGYTF. The variable domain in full, with the rest retrieved from reference TRBV7-9 and TRBJ1-2, is DTGVSQNPRHKITKRGQNVTFRCDPISEHNRLYWYRQTLGQGPEFLTYFQNEAQLEKSRLLSDRFSAERPKGSFSTLEIQRTEQGDSAMYLCASTDREVEGYTFGSGTRLTVV.

V and J are TRBV5-8 and TRBJ2-1, with 9 nucleotides matching TRBD2. Looked up from germline, CDR1 is SGHTS and CDR2 is YDEGEE. This CDR3 region has 17 residues. With V trimmed by 0 bases and J by 10 bases, 14 bases remained unmatched. The CDR3, as DNA: TGTGCCAGCAGCTTGGGGGGTAGCGGGGGCCTCGGAGAAGAGCAGTTCTTC. Translating it yields CASSLGGSGGLGEEQFF.

The V and J genes are TRBV9 and TRBJ2-1, with D maybe TRBD2 (6 bases). The germline V gene encodes CDR1 SGDLS and CDR2 YYNGEE. The CDR3 covers 15 residues. V gave up 2 bases and J gave up 0 bases, with 9 bases separating them. The CDR3 nucleotides read TGTGCCAGCAGCGTCTTAGCGGCCTCCTACAATGAGCAGTTCTTC. As protein: CASSVLAASYNEQFF.

The V call is TRBV6-1, the J call TRBJ1-2; D gene ambiguous. The CDR3 is made up of 15 amino acids. CDR1 is MNHNS and CDR2 is SASEGT in the germline V gene. Between the trimmed V and J ends, which lost 2 bases and 8 bases, there was a span of 18 bases. DNA of the CDR3: TGTGCCAGCAGTGAATATGAAGTCCGTCGGGGAGGCTACACCTTC. It yields the protein CASSEYEVRRGGYTF.

The CDR3 coding sequence is TGTGCCAGCAGCTTAGAACTGCTCGCGACCCAGTACTTC. It is translated as CASSLELLATQYF. The chain recombines TRBV7-2 with TRBJ2-5; D is undetermined. This CDR3 has 13 amino acids. The germline gives CDR1 SGHTA, CDR2 FQGNSA. Deletions cut 1 base from V and 7 bases from J, with 10 bases between.

In nucleotides, the CDR3 is TGTGCCAGCAGTGAAGGACCGGGAAATAATTCACCCCTCCACTTT. Protein: CASSEGPGNNSPLHF. The chain is built from TRBV6-1 and TRBJ1-6; D is uncertain. V lost 1 base and J 5 bases, leaving 9 bases between the germline ends. This CDR3 has 15 residues. Germline lookup yields CDR1 MNHNS and CDR2 SASEGT.

The chain is built from TRBV19 and TRBJ2-7; D perhaps matches TRBD1 (5 bases). This CDR3 has 13 residues. Per the germline V gene, CDR1 is LNHDA and CDR2 is SQIVND (reference sequence). Trimming left V 5 bases short and J 6 bases short, with 14 bases between. The CDR3, as DNA: TGTGCCAGTAGTGCTACGGACACGACCGAGCAGTACGTC. This codes for CASSATDTTEQYV.

The chain couples TRBV19 to TRBJ2-2, with D hard to call. The V gene's germline CDR1 is LNHDA and CDR2 SQIVND (reference sequence). V was shortened by 1 base and J by 6 bases, with 6 bases between the two germline ends. The CDR3 loop spans 13 amino acids. The CDR3 DNA sequence: TGTGCCAGTAGTATAGTTGGAGCCGGGGAGCTGTTTTTT. Translating it yields CASSIVGAGELFF.

This chain joins TRBV27 and TRBJ1-5, with 7 bases matching TRBD1. Trimming at V came to 5 bases and at J to 4 bases, leaving 8 bases not matched to a gene. CDR3 length equals 15 residues. Germline V gene sequence: CDR1 MNHEY, CDR2 SMNVEV (reference sequence). The CDR3 is CASSQYSDRNQPQHF. CDR3 nucleotide sequence: TGTGCCAGCAGTCAATATTCGGACAGGAATCAGCCCCAGCATTTT.

The chain combines TRBV7-9 with TRBJ1-5; TRBD1 aligns across 8 bases. Germline V CDR1 and CDR2: SEHNR, FQNEAQ (reference sequence). J lost 0 bases, V lost 3 bases, and 13 bases had no gene match. The CDR3 spans 19 residues. The CDR3 reads CASSLDPRQGSFSNQPQHF. CDR3 nucleotide sequence: TGTGCCAGCAGCTTGGATCCTAGACAGGGGTCGTTTAGCAATCAGCCCCAGCATTTT. Full variable domain (remainder filled in from reference TRBV7-9 and TRBJ1-5): DTGVSQNPRHKITKRGQNVTFRCDPISEHNRLYWYRQTLGQGPEFLTYFQNEAQLEKSRLLSDRFSAERPKGSFSTLEIQRTEQGDSAMYLCASSLDPRQGSFSNQPQHFGDGTRLSIL.

This clone was found once. The chain couples TRBV19 to TRBJ2-3; 8 bases line up with TRBD2. With V trimmed by 7 bases and J by 0 bases, 6 bases remained unmatched. CDR1 and CDR2 (germline): LNHDA, SQIVND (reference sequence). The CDR3 totals 15 residues. As DNA, the CDR3 is TGTGCCAGTAAACTAGCGGACTTAAGCACAGATACGCAGTATTTT. It translates to CASKLADLSTDTQYF.

This clone appeared a few times. The chain uses TRBV7-3 and TRBJ2-6; no clear D gene. The CDR3 spans 15 residues. CDR1 and CDR2 (germline): SGHTA, FQGTGA. V lost 3 bases and J lost 0, with 6 bases in between. The CDR3 loop is CASSLRSSGANVLTF. CDR3 in DNA: TGTGCCAGCAGCTTGCGATCCTCTGGGGCCAACGTCCTGACTTTC.

The chain couples TRBV3-1 (or the pseudogene TRBV3-2) to TRBJ2-3, with 9 positions matching TRBD2. J gave up 4 bases and V 3 bases, and 8 bases lay outside the gene matches. Germline values: CDR1 LGHDT, CDR2 YNNKEL (reference sequence). The CDR3 sequence is 16 residues long. The CDR3 region has the DNA TGTGCCAGCAGCCAGTTTGGGCGGGGGGGCGCAGATACGCAGTATTTT. Encoded protein: CASSQFGRGGADTQYF.

This rearrangement joins TRBV3-1 (or the pseudogene TRBV3-2) to TRBJ2-1; 7 positions match TRBD1. The CDR3 consists of 15 residues. Germline-derived CDR1 and CDR2 are LGHDT and YNNKEL (reference sequence). V dropped 1 base and J dropped 7; count of bases not matched to a gene: 7. DNA for the CDR3: TGTGCCAGCAGCCAAGCGACAGGGTTTAGGAATGAGCAGTTCTTC. It is translated as CASSQATGFRNEQFF.

In the case of this clone: A read error may account for a junction end that differs from germline. The genes are TRBV7-8 and TRBJ1-2, with D maybe TRBD1 (6 bases). Germline V lookup: CDR1 SGHVS, CDR2 FQNEAQ. The CDR3 runs 14 residues. The DNA of the CDR3 is TGTGCCAGCAGCACGGGCGGTTCGGTCAGGGGCTGCACCTTC. It codes for CASSTGGSVRGCTF.

The gene calls are TRBV27 and TRBJ2-7, with a possible D match to TRBD1 (6 bases). The CDR3 totals 14 residues. Germline values: CDR1 MNHEY, CDR2 SMNVEV (reference sequence). The V end was cut by 5 bases, the J end by 0 bases, with 11 bases between. CDR3 amino acids: CASSKQGPSYEQYV. DNA of the CDR3: TGTGCCAGCAGTAAACAGGGCCCCTCCTACGAGCAGTACGTC.

The CDR3, as DNA: TGTGCCAGCAGACCCGGGGTATCTGGAAACACCATATATTTT. It specifies CASRPGVSGNTIYF. V gene TRBV27 combines with J gene TRBJ1-3; no clear D gene. Germline V gene lookup returns CDR1 MNHEY and CDR2 SMNVEV (reference sequence). The CDR3 consists of 14 residues. V lost 6 bases to trimming and J lost 1 base, with 10 bases between them.

The chain recombines TRBV24-1 with TRBJ2-2; 7 positions agree with TRBD1. The CDR3 contains 15 residues. Germline CDR1 is KGHDR and CDR2 is SFDVKD. Trimming took 3 bases from V and 4 from J; bases not matched to a gene: 4. CDR3 loop: CATSDARQGTGELFF. The CDR3 bases are TGTGCCACCAGTGATGCCCGACAGGGCACCGGGGAGCTGTTTTTT.

V gene TRBV9 combines with J gene TRBJ2-3; D might be TRBD2 (6 bases). Trimming shortened V by 0 bases and J by 0 bases, and 11 bases separated the two germline ends. The CDR3 is made up of 16 amino acids. CDR1 is SGDLS, CDR2 YYNGEE, per germline. This CDR3 reads CASSVGGVPSTDTQYF. In DNA, the CDR3 is TGTGCCAGCAGCGTAGGGGGGGTCCCTAGCACAGATACGCAGTATTTT.

The chain's CDR3 is CASSPHTGGTQYF. The DNA for the CDR3 is TGTGCCAGCTCACCACACACAGGGGGGACCCAGTACTTC. The rearrangement links TRBV18 to TRBJ2-5; TRBD1 matches at 8 bases. The CDR3 covers 13 residues. V shed 1 base and J 7 bases; nucleotides not matched to a gene: 2. The V gene's germline CDR1 is KGHSH and CDR2 LQKENI.